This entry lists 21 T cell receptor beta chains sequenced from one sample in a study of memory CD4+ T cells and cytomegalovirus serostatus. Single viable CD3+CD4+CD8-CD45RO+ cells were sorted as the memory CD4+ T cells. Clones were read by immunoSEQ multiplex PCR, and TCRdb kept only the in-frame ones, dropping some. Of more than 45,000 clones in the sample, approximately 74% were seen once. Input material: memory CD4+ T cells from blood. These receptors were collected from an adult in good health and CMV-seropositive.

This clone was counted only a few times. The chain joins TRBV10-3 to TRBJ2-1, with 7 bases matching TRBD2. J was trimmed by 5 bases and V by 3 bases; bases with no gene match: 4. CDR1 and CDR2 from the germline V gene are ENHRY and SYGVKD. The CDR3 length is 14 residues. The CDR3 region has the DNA TGTGCCATCAGTGAAGCTAGCGGCGACAATGAGCAGTTCTTC. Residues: CAISEASGDNEQFF.

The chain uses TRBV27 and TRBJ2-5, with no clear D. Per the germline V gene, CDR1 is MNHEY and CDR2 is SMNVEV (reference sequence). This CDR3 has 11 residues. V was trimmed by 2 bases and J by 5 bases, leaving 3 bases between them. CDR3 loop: CASSLRETQYF. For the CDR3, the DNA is TGTGCCAGCAGTTTAAGGGAGACCCAGTACTTC.

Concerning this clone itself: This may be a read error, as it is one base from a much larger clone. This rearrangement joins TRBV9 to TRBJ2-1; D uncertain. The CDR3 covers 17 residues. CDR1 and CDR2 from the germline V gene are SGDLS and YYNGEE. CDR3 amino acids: CANSVGDNYGSYNEQFF. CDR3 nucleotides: TGTGCCAACAGCGTAGGCGACAATTACGGTTCCTACAATGAGCAGTTCTTC.

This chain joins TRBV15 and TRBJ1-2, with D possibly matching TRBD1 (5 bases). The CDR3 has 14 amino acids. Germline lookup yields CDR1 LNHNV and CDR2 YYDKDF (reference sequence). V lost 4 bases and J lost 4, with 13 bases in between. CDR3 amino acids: CATSTEGLGYGYTF. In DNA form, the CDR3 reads TGTGCCACCAGCACGGAGGGGCTAGGCTATGGCTACACCTTC. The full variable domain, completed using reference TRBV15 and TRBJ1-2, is DAMVIQNPRYQVTQFGKPVTLSCSQTLNHNVMYWYQQKSSQAPKLLFHYYDKDFNNEADTPDNFQSRRPNTSFCFLDIRSPGLGDTAMYLCATSTEGLGYGYTFGSGTRLTVV.

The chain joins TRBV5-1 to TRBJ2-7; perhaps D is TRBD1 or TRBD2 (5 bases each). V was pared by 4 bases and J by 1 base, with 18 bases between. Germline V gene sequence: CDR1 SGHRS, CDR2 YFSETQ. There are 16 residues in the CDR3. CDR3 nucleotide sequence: TGCGCCAGCAGCGCCCGCCAGGGAGCCCGTTCCTACGAGCAGTACTTC. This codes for CASSARQGARSYEQYF.

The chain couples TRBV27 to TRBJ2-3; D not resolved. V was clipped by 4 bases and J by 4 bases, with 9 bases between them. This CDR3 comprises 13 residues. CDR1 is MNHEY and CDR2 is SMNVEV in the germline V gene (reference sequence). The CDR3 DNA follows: TGTGCCAGCAGTTCCCGCGCCCCAGATACGCAGTATTTT. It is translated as CASSSRAPDTQYF.

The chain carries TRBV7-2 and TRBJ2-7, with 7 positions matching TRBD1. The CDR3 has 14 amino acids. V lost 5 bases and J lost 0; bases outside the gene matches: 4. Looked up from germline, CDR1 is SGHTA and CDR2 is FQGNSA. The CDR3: CASSQGDSSYEQYF. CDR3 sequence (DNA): TGTGCCAGCAGCCAGGGGGACAGCTCCTACGAGCAGTACTTC.

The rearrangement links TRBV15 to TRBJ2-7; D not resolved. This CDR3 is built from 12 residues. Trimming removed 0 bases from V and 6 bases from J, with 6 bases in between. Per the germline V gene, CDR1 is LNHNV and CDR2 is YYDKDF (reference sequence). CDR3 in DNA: TGTGCCACCAGCAGAGATCTGGCCGAGCAGTACTTC. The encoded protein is CATSRDLAEQYF.

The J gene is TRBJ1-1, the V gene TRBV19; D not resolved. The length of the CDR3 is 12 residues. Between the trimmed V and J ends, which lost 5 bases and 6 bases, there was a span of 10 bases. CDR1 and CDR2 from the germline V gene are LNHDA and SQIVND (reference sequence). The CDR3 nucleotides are TGTGCCAGTAGTGACCGGTGGGCTGAAGCTTTCTTT. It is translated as CASSDRWAEAFF.

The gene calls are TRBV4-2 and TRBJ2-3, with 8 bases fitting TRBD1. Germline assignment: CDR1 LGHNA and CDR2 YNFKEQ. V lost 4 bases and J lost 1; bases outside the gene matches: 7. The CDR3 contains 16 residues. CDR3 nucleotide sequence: TGTGCCAGCAGCCCGCCTTCGACAGGGGGCACAGATACGCAGTATTTT. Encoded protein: CASSPPSTGGTDTQYF.

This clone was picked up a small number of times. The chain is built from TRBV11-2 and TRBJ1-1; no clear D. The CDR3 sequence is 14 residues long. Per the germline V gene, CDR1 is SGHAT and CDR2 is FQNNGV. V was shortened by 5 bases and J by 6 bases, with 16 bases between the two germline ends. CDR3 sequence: CASSHGWAVSEAFF. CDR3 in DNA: TGTGCCAGCAGCCACGGGTGGGCGGTGTCTGAAGCTTTCTTT.

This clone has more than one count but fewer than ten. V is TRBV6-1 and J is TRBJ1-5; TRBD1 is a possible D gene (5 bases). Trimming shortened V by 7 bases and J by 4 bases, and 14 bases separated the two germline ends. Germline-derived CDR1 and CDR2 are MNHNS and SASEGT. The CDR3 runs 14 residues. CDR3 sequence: CASTISTGNQPQHF. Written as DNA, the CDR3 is TGTGCCAGCACCATCTCCACAGGAAATCAGCCCCAGCATTTT.

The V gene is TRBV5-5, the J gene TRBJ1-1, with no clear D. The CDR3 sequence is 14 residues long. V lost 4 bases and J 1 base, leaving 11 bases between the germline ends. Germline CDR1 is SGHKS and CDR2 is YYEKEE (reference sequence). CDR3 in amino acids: CASSLRTRNTEAFF. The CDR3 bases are TGTGCCAGCAGCCTACGCACACGGAACACTGAAGCTTTCTTT.

The CDR3 here is CASSQELQSYEQYF. The CDR3 DNA is TGCGCCAGCAGCCAAGAATTACAGTCCTACGAGCAGTACTTC. This chain connects TRBV4-1 to TRBJ2-7; D not resolved. The CDR3 spans 14 residues. From germline, CDR1 is MGHRA and CDR2 YSYEKL. Trimming removed 0 bases from V and 1 base from J, with 7 bases in between.

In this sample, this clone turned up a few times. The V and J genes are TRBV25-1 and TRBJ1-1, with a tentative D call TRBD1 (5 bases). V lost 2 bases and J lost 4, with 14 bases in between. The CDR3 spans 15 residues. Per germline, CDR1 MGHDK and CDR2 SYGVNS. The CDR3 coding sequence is TGTGCCAGCAGTGAACCCGGGGATGGGGGCACTGAAGCTTTCTTT. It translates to CASSEPGDGGTEAFF.

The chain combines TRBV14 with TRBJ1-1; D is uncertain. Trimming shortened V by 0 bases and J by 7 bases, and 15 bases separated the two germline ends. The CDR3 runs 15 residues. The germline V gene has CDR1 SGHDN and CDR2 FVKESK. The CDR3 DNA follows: TGTGCCAGCAGCCAAGATGTCTCCCGGGCAGGTGAAGCTTTCTTT. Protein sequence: CASSQDVSRAGEAFF.

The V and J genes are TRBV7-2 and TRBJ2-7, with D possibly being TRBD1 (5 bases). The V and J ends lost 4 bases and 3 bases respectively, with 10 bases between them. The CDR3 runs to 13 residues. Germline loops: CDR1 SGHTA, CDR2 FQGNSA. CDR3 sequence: CASSSWGGYEQYF. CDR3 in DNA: TGTGCCAGCAGCTCATGGGGCGGCTACGAGCAGTACTTC.

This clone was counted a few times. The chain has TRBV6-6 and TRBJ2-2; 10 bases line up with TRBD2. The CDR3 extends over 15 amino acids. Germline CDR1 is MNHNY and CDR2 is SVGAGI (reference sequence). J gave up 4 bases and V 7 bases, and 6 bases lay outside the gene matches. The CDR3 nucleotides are TGTGCCAGCAAAAGCGGGGGGGCCTTCACCGGGGAGCTGTTTTTT. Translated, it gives CASKSGGAFTGELFF.

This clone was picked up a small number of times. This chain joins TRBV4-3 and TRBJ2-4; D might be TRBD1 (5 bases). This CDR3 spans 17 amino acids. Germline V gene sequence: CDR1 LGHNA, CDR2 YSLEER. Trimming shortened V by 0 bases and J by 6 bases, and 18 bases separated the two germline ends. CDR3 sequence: CASSQDGSRDRGNIQYF. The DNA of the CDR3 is TGCGCCAGCAGCCAAGATGGGTCCAGGGATAGGGGAAACATTCAGTACTTC.

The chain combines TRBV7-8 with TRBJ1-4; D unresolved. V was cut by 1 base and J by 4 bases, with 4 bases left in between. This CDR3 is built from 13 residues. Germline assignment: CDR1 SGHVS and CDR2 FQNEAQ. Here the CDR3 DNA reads TGTGCCAGCAGCTTAGAACTTAATGAAAAACTGTTTTTT. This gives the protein CASSLELNEKLFF.

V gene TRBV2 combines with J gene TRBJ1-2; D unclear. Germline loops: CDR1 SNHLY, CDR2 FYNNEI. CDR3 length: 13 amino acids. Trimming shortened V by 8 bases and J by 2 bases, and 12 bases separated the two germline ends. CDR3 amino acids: CASSRAGNYGYTF. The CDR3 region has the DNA TGTGCCAGCTCTCGAGCCGGGAACTATGGCTACACCTTC.